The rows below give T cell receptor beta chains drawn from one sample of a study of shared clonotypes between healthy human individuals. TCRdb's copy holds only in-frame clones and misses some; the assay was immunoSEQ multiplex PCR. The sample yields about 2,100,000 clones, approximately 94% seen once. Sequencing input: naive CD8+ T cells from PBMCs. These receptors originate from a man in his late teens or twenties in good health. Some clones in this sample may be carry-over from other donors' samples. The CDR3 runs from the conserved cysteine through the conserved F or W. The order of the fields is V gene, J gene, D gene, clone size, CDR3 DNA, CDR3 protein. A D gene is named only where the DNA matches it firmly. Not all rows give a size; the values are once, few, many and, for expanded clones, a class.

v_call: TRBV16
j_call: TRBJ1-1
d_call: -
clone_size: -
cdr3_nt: TGTGCCAGCAGCCTCACCCCAGGGAACACTGAAGCTTTCTTT
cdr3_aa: CASSLTPGNTEAFF

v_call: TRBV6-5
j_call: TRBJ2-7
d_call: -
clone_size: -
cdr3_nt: TGTGCCAGCCGCCCTGGCAGGAGCCACTCCTACGAGCAGTACTTC
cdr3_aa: CASRPGRSHSYEQYF

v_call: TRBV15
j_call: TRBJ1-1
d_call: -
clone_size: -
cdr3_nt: TGTGCCACCAGCACGCGGACATACCTGAACACTGAAGCTTTCTTT
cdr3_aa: CATSTRTYLNTEAFF

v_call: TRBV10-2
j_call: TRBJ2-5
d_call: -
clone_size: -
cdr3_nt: TGCGCCAGCAGTGATCCCAGCGGACAAGAGACCCAGTACTTC
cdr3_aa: CASSDPSGQETQYF

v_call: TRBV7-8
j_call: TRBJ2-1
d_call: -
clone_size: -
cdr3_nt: TGTGCCAGCAGCTTAGAATTGTGGGCGTGGGAGCAGTTCTTC
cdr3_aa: CASSLELWAWEQFF

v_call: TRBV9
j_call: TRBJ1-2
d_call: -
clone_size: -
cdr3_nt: TGTGCCAGCAGCCCGTCTGGGGGGGCGGGTAACTATGGCTACACCTTC
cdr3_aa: CASSPSGGAGNYGYTF

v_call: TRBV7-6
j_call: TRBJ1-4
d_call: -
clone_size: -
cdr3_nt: TGTGCCAGCAGCTTGGGGACAAAGGGAGAACTGTTTTTT
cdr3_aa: CASSLGTKGELFF

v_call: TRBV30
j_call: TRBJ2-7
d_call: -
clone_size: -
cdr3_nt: TGTGCCTGGAGTGCCGGGCCCCCCCTCGACGAGCAGTACTTC
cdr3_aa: CAWSAGPPLDEQYF

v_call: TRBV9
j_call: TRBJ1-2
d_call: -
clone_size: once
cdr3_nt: TGTGCCAGCAGCGTTCGGGCGGAAACTAACTATGGCTACACCTTC
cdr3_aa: CASSVRAETNYGYTF

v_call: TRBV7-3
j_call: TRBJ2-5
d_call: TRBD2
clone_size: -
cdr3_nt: TGTGCCAGCAGCTTAACGGCGGCTAGCGGACAAGAGACCCAGTACTTC
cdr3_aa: CASSLTAASGQETQYF

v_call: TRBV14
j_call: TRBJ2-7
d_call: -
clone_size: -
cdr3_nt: TGTGCCAGCAGCCAAGAACAGTCCTACGAGCAGTACTTC
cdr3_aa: CASSQEQSYEQYF

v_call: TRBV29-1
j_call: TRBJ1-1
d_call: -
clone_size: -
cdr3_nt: TGCAGCGTTGAAGGGGGCACCCACACTGAAGCTTTCTTT
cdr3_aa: CSVEGGTHTEAFF

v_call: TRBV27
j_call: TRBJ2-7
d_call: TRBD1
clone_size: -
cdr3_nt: TGTGCCAGCAGTTTAGAAACAGGGGGCGCGTACGAGCAGTACTTC
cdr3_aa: CASSLETGGAYEQYF

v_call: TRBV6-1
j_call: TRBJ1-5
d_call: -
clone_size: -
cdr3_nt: TGTGCCAGCAGTGAAGCTTGGACGCTTAGCAATCAGCCCCAGCATTTT
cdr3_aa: CASSEAWTLSNQPQHF

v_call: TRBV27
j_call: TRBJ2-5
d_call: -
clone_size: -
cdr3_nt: TGTGCCAGCAGTAAGCAGGGCAGCCAAGAGACCCAGTACTTC
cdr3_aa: CASSKQGSQETQYF

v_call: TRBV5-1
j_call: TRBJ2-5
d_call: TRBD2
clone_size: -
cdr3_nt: TGCGCCAGCAGCTGGGGACTAGCGGGAGGGCCAGAGACCCAGTACTTC
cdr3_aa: CASSWGLAGGPETQYF

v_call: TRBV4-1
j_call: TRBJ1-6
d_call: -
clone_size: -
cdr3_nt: TGCGCCAGCAGCCAAGGTCCGGGGGTAGGCACACCCCTCCACTTT
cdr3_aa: CASSQGPGVGTPLHF

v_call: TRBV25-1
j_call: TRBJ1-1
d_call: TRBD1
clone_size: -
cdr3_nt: TGTGCCAGCCAGGGGGTGGGGAACACTGAAGCTTTCTTT
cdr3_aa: CASQGVGNTEAFF

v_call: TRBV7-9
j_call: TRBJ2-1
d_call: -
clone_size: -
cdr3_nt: TGTGCCAGCAGCTTAAGGCAGGGCTACAATGAGCAGTTCTTC
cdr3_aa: CASSLRQGYNEQFF

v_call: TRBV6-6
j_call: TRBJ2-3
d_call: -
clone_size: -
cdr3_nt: TGTGCCAGCTGTCGGAGCACTGGCACAGATACGCAGTATTTT
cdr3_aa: CASCRSTGTDTQYF

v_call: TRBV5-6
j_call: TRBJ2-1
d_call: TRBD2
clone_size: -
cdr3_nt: TGTGCCAGCAGCTTGGGCCCGGGAGGCGAGAATGAGCAGTTCTTC
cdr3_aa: CASSLGPGGENEQFF

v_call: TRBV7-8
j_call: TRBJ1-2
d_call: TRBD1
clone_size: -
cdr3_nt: TGTGCCAGCAGCTTAACCGACAGGGGTGGCTACACCTTC
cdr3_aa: CASSLTDRGGYTF

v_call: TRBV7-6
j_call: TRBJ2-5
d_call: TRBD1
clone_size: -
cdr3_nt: TGTGCCAGCAGCCTAAGGACAGGGATCGCAGAGACCCAGTACTTC
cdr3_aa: CASSLRTGIAETQYF

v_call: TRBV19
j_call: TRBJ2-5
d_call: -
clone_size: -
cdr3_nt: TGTGCCAGTAGTATAGGAGGGCTTTTCCAAGAGACCCAGTACTTC
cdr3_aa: CASSIGGLFQETQYF

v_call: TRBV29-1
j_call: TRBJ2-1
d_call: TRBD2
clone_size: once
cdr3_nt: TGCAGCGTTGACCGGGCCGGGAGGGCCGTGGATGAGCAGTTCTTC
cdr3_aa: CSVDRAGRAVDEQFF

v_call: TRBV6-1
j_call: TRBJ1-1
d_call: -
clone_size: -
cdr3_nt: TGTGCCAGCAGTGGACAGCCGATCACTGAAGCTTTCTTT
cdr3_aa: CASSGQPITEAFF

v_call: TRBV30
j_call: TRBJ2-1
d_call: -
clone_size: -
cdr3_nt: TGTGCCTGGATTGGGCCGACCCGTAGCTCCTACAATGAGCAGTTCTTC
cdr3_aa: CAWIGPTRSSYNEQFF

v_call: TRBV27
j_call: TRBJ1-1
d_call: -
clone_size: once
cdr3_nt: TGTGCCAGCACAAGGCTTGGGGCTATGAACACTGAAGCTTTCTTT
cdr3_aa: CASTRLGAMNTEAFF

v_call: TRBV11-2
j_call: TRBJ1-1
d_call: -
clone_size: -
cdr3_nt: TGTGCCAGCAGCTTCCTGAACACTGAAGCTTTCTTT
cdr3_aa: CASSFLNTEAFF

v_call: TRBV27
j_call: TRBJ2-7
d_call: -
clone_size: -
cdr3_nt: TGTGCCAGCAGTCTACTAGAGTCCGAGCAGTACTTC
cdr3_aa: CASSLLESEQYF

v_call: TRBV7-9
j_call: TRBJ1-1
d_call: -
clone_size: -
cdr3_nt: TGTGCCAGCAGCTATCCGGGGCAAATATTGAACACTGAAGCTTTCTTT
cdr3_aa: CASSYPGQILNTEAFF

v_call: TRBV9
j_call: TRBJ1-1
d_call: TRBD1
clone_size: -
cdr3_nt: TGTGCCAGCAGCCCAACAGGGGTTTCCGAAGCTTTCTTT
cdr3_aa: CASSPTGVSEAFF

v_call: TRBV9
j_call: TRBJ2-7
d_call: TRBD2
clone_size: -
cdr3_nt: TGTGCCAGCAGCGTATGGCGGGAGGGAAACGAGCAGTACTTC
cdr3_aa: CASSVWREGNEQYF

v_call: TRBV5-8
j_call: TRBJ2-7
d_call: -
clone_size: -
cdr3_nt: TGTGCCAGCAGCTTGGTGGTGACACCCACCTACGAGCAGTACTTC
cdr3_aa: CASSLVVTPTYEQYF

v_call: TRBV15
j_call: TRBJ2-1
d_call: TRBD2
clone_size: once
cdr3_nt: TGTGCCACCAGCAGAGGCATCGGACTAGCGGGAGGGAGCTCCTACAATGAGCAGTTCTTC
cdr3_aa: CATSRGIGLAGGSSYNEQFF

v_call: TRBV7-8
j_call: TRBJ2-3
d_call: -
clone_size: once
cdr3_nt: TGTGCCAGCAGCACCCCCAAAGCCGGAGTAGCAGATACGCAGTATTTT
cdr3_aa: CASSTPKAGVADTQYF

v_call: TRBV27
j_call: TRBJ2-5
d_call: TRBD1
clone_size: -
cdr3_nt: TGTGCCAGCAGTCAGGACAGGGGCCTCTGGTACTTC
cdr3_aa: CASSQDRGLWYF

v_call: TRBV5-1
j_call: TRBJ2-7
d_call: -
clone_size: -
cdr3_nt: TGCGCCAGCAGCTACGGGACTTACGAGCAGTACTTC
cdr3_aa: CASSYGTYEQYF

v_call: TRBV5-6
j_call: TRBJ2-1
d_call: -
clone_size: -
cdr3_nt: TGTGCCAGCAGCTCCAATCCCTCAGTCCAAGAGTTCTTC
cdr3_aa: CASSSNPSVQEFF

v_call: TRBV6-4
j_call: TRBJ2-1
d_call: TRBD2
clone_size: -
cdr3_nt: TGTGCCAGCAGTGACTCTGCTAGCGGGAGGGCCCATGAGCAGTTCTTC
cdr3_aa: CASSDSASGRAHEQFF

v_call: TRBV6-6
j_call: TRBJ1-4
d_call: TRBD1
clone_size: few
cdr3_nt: TGTGCCAGCAAACCAGACCGGGACAGCGTGGGAAAACTGTTTTTT
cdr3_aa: CASKPDRDSVGKLFF

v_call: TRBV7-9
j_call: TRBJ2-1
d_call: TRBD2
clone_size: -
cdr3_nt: TGTGCCAGCAGGGTTTCTAGCGGGAGGGCCGATGAGCAGTTCTTC
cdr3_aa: CASRVSSGRADEQFF

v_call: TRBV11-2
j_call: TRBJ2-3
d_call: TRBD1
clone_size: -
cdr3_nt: TGTGCCAGCAGCCGATCGACAGGGGTCGAGACAGATACGCAGTATTTT
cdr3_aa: CASSRSTGVETDTQYF

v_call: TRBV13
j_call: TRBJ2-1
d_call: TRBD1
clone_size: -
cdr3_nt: TGTGCCAGCAGCTTAGTTGGACAGGCTGGCCGGAATGAGCAGTTCTTC
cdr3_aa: CASSLVGQAGRNEQFF